This T cell receptor (beta chain) is drawn from a study of shared clonotypes between healthy human individuals (dated by TCRdb to about 2020). Regarding the research as a whole: A few men and a couple of women, aged 18 to 49 years, made up the cohort. For each donor, three plates each were used for CD4 naive and CD4 memory, two plates were used for CD8 naive, and one plate was used for CD8 memory. Blood TCR repertoires of roughly five healthy adults were deeply sequenced to estimate repertoire size and the extent of clonotype sharing between individuals. Different laboratories and diverse techniques were used to prepare libraries and sequence TCR repertoires, to increase sequencing depth and limit assay-specific biases. Leukapheresis yielded between about 0.94 and 8.9 billion PBMCs per donor. What the research found in general, with its limitations: Naive subsets generally had larger estimated clonotype richness than memory subsets. Across four donors, around 5% of naive CD4, roughly 3.5% of naive CD8, under 2.5% of memory CD4, and approximately 0.42% of memory CD8 clonotypes were shared. Rarefaction of sorted-subset datasets indicated incomplete sequencing despite the large sequencing depth. Pairwise subsampling led to the expectation that sequencing depth would affect the degree of clonotype sharing among donors. Because the study included only a small number of donors, the genetic and exposure-history diversity represented was limited. Sampling was restricted to blood, and TCR repertoires in tissue are likely to differ from TCR repertoires in blood. Compared with non-shared clonotypes, clonotypes shared by all four sorted-subset donors had higher generation probabilities.

About this clone itself: Its antigen remains undetermined. Within one base of it there is no much larger clone, and no base qualities were kept.

Unmatched junction bases come to 11, with V trimmed by 6 bases and J by 0 bases. In the germline V gene, CDR1 corresponds to SGHAT and CDR2 to FQNNGV. The CDR3 has 17 amino acids, counting the end cysteine and phenylalanine. Only the CDR3 portion is preserved as DNA: 51 bases, with reading frame beginning at the first base. TCR CDR3 regions were amplified from genomic DNA by multiplex PCR using the deep immunoSEQ assay. Extracted genomic DNA from each cell subset was distributed evenly across all wells of several immunoSEQ 96-well plates, and each plate was treated as a replicate. Each replicate PCR for sorted subsets received approximately 220 ng genomic DNA, equal to 30,000 or so T cell genomes. Purified libraries were measured with a Qubit 3.0 fluorometer, size-checked on a Bioanalyzer 2100, and measured again with the KAPA Library Quantification kit. Every immunoSEQ 96-well plate was sequenced on a separate single-read 150-cycle Illumina NextSeq 550 flow cell. As for the authors' bioinformatics: Because the immunoSEQ output included only junctional sequences and no quality scores, the filtering could not be the same as the filtering used for full-length reads. Sequences were annotated with PyIR, a Python wrapper for IgBLAST v1.9, and V/J genes and CDR3 were assigned using IMGT germline references. Reads were removed for weak V/J assignments (E-value above 1e-6), missing CDR3, stop codons, out-of-frame junctions, or ambiguous translated residues. A V3J clonotype was defined by an identical inferred V gene, J gene, and CDR3 amino acid sequence. To compute the percentage overlap between repertoires, the number of shared unique clonotypes was divided by the size of the smaller repertoire. Three approaches were used to assess repertoire richness: RTK rarefaction, the Chao1 estimator, and Recon v2.1 estimates of unobserved clonotypes. For all TCRbeta clonotypes obtained by the gDNA method from several donors, generation probabilities were computed with OLGA. Held by TCRdb, this immuneACCESS table contains in-frame sequences only and omits some clones. Under half of the omission traces to an unresolved V gene where checked; the cause of the rest is unknown. D and trimming were read from the DNA, whereas the V and J calls and clone size are those reported in that table. The sample table records roughly 2 million clones; roughly 94% of these occur just once. The leading ten clones occupy roughly 0.13% of the sample.

The donors were healthy, HIV-negative adults with no recently reported acute infections or vaccinations. Only Caucasian adults living in Nashville, Tennessee, USA were represented among the donors. CD4+ T cells were enriched through magnetic negative selection, after which naive cells were positively selected on CD45RA and the remaining negative fraction served as the memory subset. Blood was collected by leukapheresis, and PBMCs were isolated by Ficoll-Histopaque density gradient centrifugation and then cryopreserved in liquid nitrogen vapor phase. Analytical flow cytometry was used to check the purity and quantity of each magnetically sorted T cell population. Each sorted fraction had its genomic DNA isolated and then quantified by UV absorbance on a Nanodrop 2000c.

The sequence came from a young man in good health. The sequencing input was naive CD4+ T cells sorted from blood. The sample's cell subset or site label, in plain terms: CD45RA+ positively selected. The rearrangement joined TRBV11-2 to TRBJ1-5; 7 nucleotides in the junction match TRBD1. The CDR3 region: CASSPLGQANSNQPQHF. Here is the DNA: TGTGCCAGCAGTCCGCTAGGACAGGCCAATAGCAATCAGCCCCAGCATTTT. Joined to the reference TRBV11-2 and TRBJ1-5 proteins, this CDR3 gives the full variable domain: EAGVAQSPRYKIIEKRQSVAFWCNPISGHATLYWYQQILGQGPKLLIQFQNNGVVDDSQLPKDRFSAERLKGVDSTLKIQPAKLEDSAVYLCASSPLGQANSNQPQHFGDGTRLSIL.